These T cell receptor beta chains were read from a single sample in a study of blood T cell repertoires in COVID-19. Clones were sequenced by immunoSEQ multiplex PCR, and TCRdb holds only the in-frame ones, with some missing. Altogether 150,000 to 170,000 clones are present, over 75% being singletons, with the ten largest covering approximately 0.6%. The sequenced material came from peripheral blood. All receptors derive from a man aged 55-75 years with COVID-19, enrolled during active disease. CDR3s include the opening cysteine and the closing phenylalanine or tryptophan. D genes are given only for firm matches. Clone size appears in some rows only: once, few, many, or a class for an expanded clone.

NA,TRBV7-2,TRBJ1-2,NA,CASSLSRGYTF,TGTGCCAGCAGCTTATCCCGGGGCTACACCTTC
NA,TRBV7-2,TRBJ2-2,NA,CASSSGQNTGELFF,TGTGCCAGCAGCTCGGGACAGAACACCGGGGAGCTGTTTTTT
NA,TRBV6-5,TRBJ2-1,TRBD2,CASSTSGGAVNEQFF,TGTGCCAGCAGTACTAGCGGGGGGGCCGTCAATGAGCAGTTCTTC
NA,TRBV3-1/TRBV3-2,TRBJ1-6,NA,CASSHLRGLMNSPLHF,TGTGCCAGCAGCCATCTGCGGGGCTTGATGAATTCACCCCTCCACTTT
once,TRBV6-6,TRBJ1-2,NA,CASSPQGYYTF,TGTGCCAGCAGCCCACAGGGATACTACACCTTC
NA,TRBV6-1,TRBJ1-1,NA,CASSELQGNTEAFF,TGTGCCAGCAGTGAACTCCAGGGAAACACTGAAGCTTTCTTT
NA,TRBV28,TRBJ1-1,TRBD1,CATKGQENTEAFF,TGTGCCACCAAGGGACAGGAGAACACTGAAGCTTTCTTT
NA,TRBV11-2,TRBJ1-2,NA,CASSSNRQSATTSGYGYTF,TGTGCCAGCAGCTCCAATCGACAGTCGGCCACCACAAGTGGCTATGGCTACACCTTC
NA,TRBV18,TRBJ1-3,NA,CASSSLDSSGNTIYF,TGTGCCAGCTCATCGCTCGACAGCTCTGGAAACACCATATATTTT
NA,TRBV4-1,TRBJ1-5,NA,CASSQVGKTVNQPQHF,TGCGCCAGCAGCCAAGTAGGGAAGACAGTAAATCAGCCCCAGCATTTT
NA,TRBV3-1/TRBV3-2,TRBJ1-2,NA,CASSQNLGVLWGYTF,TGTGCCAGCAGCCAAAATCTCGGGGTCTTGTGGGGCTACACCTTC
NA,TRBV21-1,TRBJ1-1,NA,CASSNTLRDSEAFF,TGTGCCAGCAGCAACACCCTCCGGGACAGTGAAGCTTTCTTT
NA,TRBV4-1,TRBJ2-7,NA,CASSQEAGRQYF,TGCGCCAGCAGCCAAGAGGCGGGGAGGCAGTACTTC
NA,TRBV28,TRBJ2-7,TRBD2,CATGTSNSYEQYF,TGTGCCACAGGGACTAGCAACTCCTACGAGCAGTACTTC
NA,TRBV7-2,TRBJ1-1,NA,CASSLYLNTEAFF,TGTGCCAGCAGCTTATATCTGAACACTGAAGCTTTCTTT
NA,TRBV2,TRBJ2-1,TRBD2,CASRLAGAGDEQFF,TGTGCCAGCAGGCTAGCGGGGGCCGGGGATGAGCAGTTCTTC
NA,TRBV7-2,TRBJ1-2,NA,CASSLTQGTYGYTF,TGTGCCAGCAGCTTAACCCAGGGGACCTATGGCTACACCTTC
NA,TRBV30,TRBJ1-2,NA,CAWSVDYRQAGYTF,TGTGCCTGGAGTGTAGACTATAGACAGGCGGGCTACACCTTC
once,TRBV4-2,TRBJ1-1,TRBD1,CASSQDPTDRGRNTEAFF,TGTGCCAGCAGCCAAGATCCCACCGACAGGGGAAGGAACACTGAAGCTTTCTTT
NA,TRBV7-2,TRBJ2-2,TRBD1,CASSLVGTGNTGELFF,TGTGCCAGCAGCTTGGTGGGGACAGGGAACACCGGGGAGCTGTTTTTT
NA,TRBV4-2,TRBJ2-7,TRBD2,CASSLWRLAGSLMPHYEQYF,TGTGCCAGCAGCCTTTGGCGACTAGCGGGCTCATTGATGCCACACTACGAGCAGTACTTC
NA,TRBV29-1,TRBJ2-2,NA,CSISWDLNTGELFF,TGCAGCATCTCCTGGGACTTGAACACCGGGGAGCTGTTTTTT
NA,TRBV30,TRBJ1-5,NA,CAWARRGNQPQHF,TGTGCCTGGGCCCGTCGAGGTAATCAGCCCCAGCATTTT
NA,TRBV7-6,TRBJ1-4,TRBD1,CASSSRGTGGFELFF,TGTGCCAGCAGCTCTCGGGGGACAGGGGGCTTCGAACTGTTTTTT